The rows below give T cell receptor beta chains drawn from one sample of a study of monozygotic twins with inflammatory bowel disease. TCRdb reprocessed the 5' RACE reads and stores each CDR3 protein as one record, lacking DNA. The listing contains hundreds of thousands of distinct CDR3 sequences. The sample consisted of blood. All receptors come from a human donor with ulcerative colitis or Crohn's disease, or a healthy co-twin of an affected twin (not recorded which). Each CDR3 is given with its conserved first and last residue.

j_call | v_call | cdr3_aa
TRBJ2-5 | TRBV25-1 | CASREDRGVRETQYF
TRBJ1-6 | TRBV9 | CASSVGGESPLHF
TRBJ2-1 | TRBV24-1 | CATAQIQVQGTYNEQFF
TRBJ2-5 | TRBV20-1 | CSAASGLAGERETQYF
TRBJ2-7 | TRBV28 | CASSLGAGGAYEQYF
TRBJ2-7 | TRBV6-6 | CASSYSLPPYEQYF
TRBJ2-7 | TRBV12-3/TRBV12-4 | CASSTRTGAGEQYF
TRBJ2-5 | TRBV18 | CASSPASRSKETQYF
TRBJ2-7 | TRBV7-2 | CASSSPAYEQYF
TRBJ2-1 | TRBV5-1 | CASSLEVEQFF
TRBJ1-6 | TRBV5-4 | CASSQTLGARSPLHF
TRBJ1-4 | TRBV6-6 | CASSTSDRGGKLFF
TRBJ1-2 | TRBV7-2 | CASSLPEIYGYTF
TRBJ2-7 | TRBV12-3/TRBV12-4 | CASSLKENSGEQYF